This T cell receptor (beta chain) was found in a study of OX40 agonist ivuxolimab in advanced cancers. Study overall: Patients were given ivuxolimab, an antibody that agonizes OX40 (CD134). Averaging about 60 years in age, with a range of 23 to 79, the cohort was 65% to 85% male.

Anyone with autoimmune disease history or systemic immunosuppression was excluded. Profiled with immunoSEQ multiplex PCR; TCRdb holds only in-frame clones, not every one. The sample carries some 68,000 clones, roughly 86% recorded once. V lost 3 bases, J lost 0 bases, and 12 bases lay in between. The germline gives CDR1 MNHEY, CDR2 SVGAGI. CDR3 size: 15 residues. The sequencing here drew on CD4+ or CD8+ T cells sorted from blood, taken in a trial of the OX40 agonist ivuxolimab. The TCR comes from an adult with an advanced solid tumor such as melanoma, head and neck, liver or kidney cancer. This chain connects TRBV6-5 to TRBJ2-7; tentatively, D is TRBD2 (5 bases). The CDR3 DNA reads as TGTGCCAGCAGTTATGCGATCAGCGGCTCCTACGAGCAGTACTTC. Its translation is CASSYAISGSYEQYF.